The 2 T cell receptor beta chains below were found in one sample sequenced in a study of T cell responses to AZD1222 COVID-19 vaccine. Only in-frame clones appear in the TCRdb table, and some are missing; sequencing was by immunoSEQ multiplex PCR. The sample lists about 120,000 clones; roughly 85% were seen once. Sample: peripheral blood, taken on day 0 of MenACWY control vaccination. The receptors originated from an adult in good health.

This clone came up once. The V call is TRBV7-9, the J call TRBJ2-7; D perhaps matches TRBD2 (5 bases). V lost 5 bases and J lost 7, with 9 bases in between. The germline V gene has CDR1 SEHNR and CDR2 FQNEAQ (reference sequence). The CDR3 has 11 residues. The DNA of the CDR3 is TGTGCCAGCAGCCGTGGCGGGGAGCAGTACTTC. Translated, it gives CASSRGGEQYF.

CDR3 loop: CASSKSFPSSGNTIYF. CDR3 nucleotides: TGTGCCAGTAGTAAGTCATTTCCGAGCTCTGGAAACACCATATATTTT. The genes are TRBV19 and TRBJ1-3; D not resolved. Germline V gene lookup returns CDR1 LNHDA and CDR2 SQIVND (reference sequence). The V end was cut by 4 bases, the J end by 0 bases, with 13 bases between. CDR3 length: 16 amino acids.